The T cell receptor beta chain under discussion was sequenced for a study of HIV-infected children after antiretroviral therapy interruption. Study in general: EBV and CMV exposure was recorded in most children. In continuous treatment, analyzed samples were from weeks 0, 48 and 150. Study findings and constraints: Naive CD4+ CDR3 sharing between time points fell after interruption began.

The germline V gene has CDR1 SGHNT and CDR2 YYREEE (reference sequence). Trimming shortened V by 1 base and J by 0 bases, and 19 bases separated the two germline ends. The CDR3 has 18 residues. Points on this clonotype: Its specificity is unknown.

The TCR library was built from RNA with a 3' RACE protocol and unique molecular identifiers. One entry per CDR3 protein results from TCRdb running MiXCR on the 3' RACE reads. The table shows approximately 96,000 distinct CDR3 sequences, with about 7.2% occurring only once. Treatment specified: PENTA 11 planned treatment interruption arm or continuous ART arm. The TCR originated in a pool of human donors with HIV. V and J are TRBV5-4 and TRBJ2-5; a possible D gene is TRBD2 (6 bases). The sample was CD45RA+ CD4+ T cells from PBMCs, pooled from several time points, taken from a donor given antiretroviral therapy, either interrupted or continuous. The subset: naive CD4+ CD45RA+ CD45RO- T cells. The CDR3 region has the DNA TGTGCCAGCAGCTTGAACGTCTGGAGGGACGTGTACCAAGAGACCCAGTACTTC. Translation gives CASSLNVWRDVYQETQYF. The variable domain in full, with the rest retrieved from reference TRBV5-4 and TRBJ2-5, is ETGVTQSPTHLIKTRGQQVTLRCSSQSGHNTVSWYQQALGQGPQFIFQYYREEENGRGNFPPRFSGLQFPNYSSELNVNALELDDSALYLCASSLNVWRDVYQETQYFGPGTRLLVL.